The rows below give T cell receptor beta chains drawn from one sample of a study of T cell responses to AZD1222 COVID-19 vaccine. Sequenced by immunoSEQ multiplex PCR; TCRdb stores in-frame clones only, minus some. In the table there are under 110,000 clones, around 84% of which are singletons. The source material was peripheral blood, sampled on day 0 of AZD1222 vaccination. These TCRs come from an adult in good health. CDR3s include the opening cysteine and the closing phenylalanine or tryptophan. The D gene is left open where the match is weak. For some rows the clone size is stated as once, few or many, or as a class when expanded; others skip it.

j_call | clone_size | v_call | d_call | cdr3_aa | cdr3_nt
TRBJ2-1 | - | TRBV27 | TRBD1 | CASTLTPGTVINEQFF | TGTGCCAGCACCCTAACTCCCGGGACAGTAATCAATGAGCAGTTCTTC
TRBJ1-1 | - | TRBV28 | TRBD1 | CASSSGQPNTEAFF | TGTGCCAGCAGCTCGGGACAGCCGAACACTGAAGCTTTCTTT
TRBJ1-2 | few | TRBV5-4 | - | CASTAGGYGYTF | TGTGCCAGCACCGCCGGGGGCTATGGCTACACCTTC
TRBJ1-5 | - | TRBV6-5 | - | CASSSVENSNQPQHF | TGTGCCAGCAGTTCTGTGGAGAATAGCAATCAGCCCCAGCATTTT
TRBJ2-6 | - | TRBV28 | - | CASSSPGFIVGANVLTF | TGTGCCAGCAGTTCACCAGGGTTCATTGTTGGGGCCAACGTCCTGACTTTC
TRBJ2-2 | - | TRBV7-3 | TRBD1 | CASSLQGGDTGELFF | TGTGCCAGCAGCTTGCAAGGGGGCGACACCGGGGAGCTGTTTTTT
TRBJ2-7 | - | TRBV2 | - | CASRVGEQYF | TGTGCCAGCAGGGTAGGAGAGCAGTACTTC
TRBJ1-6 | - | TRBV7-2 | - | CASSSTLNSPLHF | TGTGCCAGCAGCTCTACTCTCAATTCACCCCTCCACTTT
TRBJ2-5 | - | TRBV28 | - | CASSDRPRYF | TGTGCCAGCAGTGACCGCCCCAGGTACTTC
TRBJ1-6 | - | TRBV28 | TRBD1 | CASSPRDRDDPPLHF | TGTGCCAGCAGCCCCCGGGACAGGGACGATCCACCCCTCCACTTT
TRBJ2-5 | - | TRBV7-7 | TRBD2 | CASSSGLAGVETQYF | TGTGCTAGCAGCTCCGGACTAGCGGGAGTAGAGACCCAGTACTTC
TRBJ2-1 | - | TRBV15 | - | CATSRDLGGNEQFF | TGTGCCACCAGCAGAGATTTAGGGGGCAATGAGCAGTTCTTC
TRBJ1-1 | - | TRBV27 | - | CASRPAVVVNTEAFF | TGTGCCAGCAGGCCAGCCGTAGTGGTGAACACTGAAGCTTTCTTT
TRBJ1-4 | - | TRBV19 | - | CASSPDTTNEKLFF | TGTGCCAGTAGCCCAGACACAACTAATGAAAAACTGTTTTTT
TRBJ2-5 | - | TRBV7-6 | - | CASSVVWRDVETQYF | TGTGCCAGCAGCGTAGTATGGCGGGATGTGGAGACCCAGTACTTC
TRBJ2-3 | - | TRBV5-5 | - | CASSFATDSRLTDTQYF | TGTGCCAGCAGCTTTGCCACTGACAGCCGCCTCACAGATACGCAGTATTTT
TRBJ2-1 | few | TRBV12-3/TRBV12-4 | TRBD2 | CASSPQVAGPQFF | TGTGCCAGCAGTCCCCAGGTAGCGGGACCGCAGTTCTTC
TRBJ1-5 | - | TRBV19 | - | CASSTGASNQPQHF | TGTGCCAGTAGTACAGGGGCGAGCAATCAGCCCCAGCATTTT
TRBJ2-7 | - | TRBV18 | - | CASSQTSYEQYF | TGTGCCAGCTCCCAAACTAGCTACGAGCAGTACTTC
TRBJ2-7 | - | TRBV7-6 | TRBD2 | CASSLNTGTTYEQYF | TGTGCCAGCAGCCTCAATACCGGGACTACCTACGAGCAGTACTTC
TRBJ2-3 | - | TRBV6-2/TRBV6-3 | - | CASSAGKGLRHTQYF | TGTGCCAGCAGTGCTGGGAAAGGGCTACGACATACGCAGTATTTT
TRBJ2-7 | few | TRBV27 | - | CASSFHTSSEQYF | TGTGCCAGCAGTTTCCACACCAGTTCCGAGCAGTACTTC
TRBJ2-1 | - | TRBV28 | TRBD1 | CASSDQDRGNEQFF | TGTGCCAGCAGTGATCAAGACAGGGGCAATGAGCAGTTCTTC
TRBJ1-6 | - | TRBV2 | - | CASKGSGSNSPLHF | TGTGCCAGCAAGGGCAGCGGCTCTAATTCACCCCTCCACTTT
TRBJ2-7 | - | TRBV27 | - | CASSFLGALEYEQYF | TGTGCCAGCAGTTTCCTAGGGGCTCTTGAGTACGAGCAGTACTTC
TRBJ2-7 | - | TRBV18 | - | CASSPGGGSLSYEQYF | TGTGCCAGCTCACCAGGGGGCGGGAGTCTCTCCTACGAGCAGTACTTC